The 9 T cell receptor beta chains listed next were all sequenced from one sample in a study of CD8 T cells in Susac syndrome. Random hexamers were used to reverse transcribe roughly 0.5 to 1 ug of RNA. Via MiXCR, TCRdb re-called the immunoSEQ multiplex PCR reads, giving one row per CDR3 protein. This table has fewer than 200,000 distinct CDR3 sequences, approximately 93% appearing once. The sequencing input was CD4+ T cells from PBMCs. These receptors were collected from a human donor in good health.

The chain is built from TRBV29-1 and TRBJ1-1, with D unclear. Germline V gene data show CDR1 as SQVTM and CDR2 as ANQGSEA. The CDR3 length is 12 residues. V gave up 8 bases and J gave up 0 bases, with 10 bases separating them. CDR3 amino acids: CSHVQMNTEAFF. In DNA, the CDR3 is TGCAGCCACGTGCAGATGAACACTGAAGCTTTCTTT. The variable domain in full, completed from reference TRBV29-1 and TRBJ1-1, reads SAVISQKPSRDICQRGTSLTIQCQVDSQVTMMFWYRQQPGQSLTLIATANQGSEATYESGFVIDKFPISRPNLTFSTLTVSNMSPEDSSIYLCSHVQMNTEAFFGQGTRLTVV.

The V call is TRBV7-3, the J call TRBJ2-3, with D tentatively TRBD2 (6 bases). The CDR3 extends over 14 amino acids. Germline CDR1 SGHTA, CDR2 FQGTGA. V was clipped by 1 base and J by 5 bases, with 10 bases between them. The CDR3 protein is CASSLNGGRDTQYF. In nucleotides, the CDR3 is TGTGCCAGCAGCTTAAATGGGGGGAGAGATACGCAGTATTTT.

This chain connects TRBV6-4 to TRBJ2-3, with D perhaps assigned TRBD1 or TRBD2 (6 bases each). V was pared by 3 bases and J by 7 bases, with 14 bases between. The germline gives CDR1 MRHNA, CDR2 SNTAGT. CDR3 length equals 14 residues. CDR3 sequence reads: CASSESGARNTQYF. CDR3 bases: TGTGCCAGCAGTGAGTCGGGGGCGCGAAATACGCAGTATTTT.

The genes are TRBV10-3 and TRBJ1-4; unclear D gene. Trimming pared 6 bases from V and 10 bases from J, leaving 15 bases between. The CDR3 contains 13 residues. Looked up from germline, CDR1 is ENHRY and CDR2 is SYGVKD. The CDR3 region is CAIRGNKMGKLFF. The DNA of the CDR3 is TGTGCCATCAGGGGGAACAAAATGGGAAAACTGTTTTTT.

The chain combines TRBV7-9 with TRBJ2-7; D may be TRBD2 (6 bases). Germline V gene data show CDR1 as SEHNR and CDR2 as FQNEAQ (reference sequence). The ends were cut back, 5 bases at V and 0 bases at J, with 23 bases in the middle. The CDR3 is 18 amino acids. The CDR3 reads CASSPPGVIGLSSYEQYF. The CDR3 region has the DNA TGTGCCAGCAGCCCTCCGGGGGTAATCGGGTTGAGCTCCTACGAGCAGTACTTC.

The rearrangement uses TRBV15 and TRBJ2-3; no reliable D call. Trimming stripped 0 bases from V and 4 bases from J, with 11 bases between. The germline V gene encodes CDR1 LNHNV and CDR2 YYDKDF (reference sequence). The CDR3 extends over 15 amino acids. The CDR3 here is CATSRDPRSSDTQYF. Here the CDR3 DNA reads TGTGCCACCAGCAGAGATCCTCGGAGTTCAGATACGCAGTATTTT.

The chain carries TRBV28 and TRBJ1-4, with D perhaps matching TRBD1 (5 bases). V gave up 6 bases and J gave up 8 bases, with 16 bases separating them. The CDR3 extends over 14 amino acids. In germline, CDR1 is MDHEN, CDR2 SYDVKM. The CDR3 here is CASSPQEEGEKLFF. Here the CDR3 DNA reads TGTGCCAGCAGCCCACAGGAGGAGGGGGAAAAACTGTTTTTT.

This chain links TRBV19 with TRBJ1-4; 8 nucleotides align to TRBD1. The CDR3 spans 15 residues. Trimming took 5 bases from V and 0 from J; bases not matched to a gene: 2. Germline V CDR1 and CDR2: LNHDA, SQIVND (reference sequence). This CDR3 is CASSGTGSTNEKLFF. CDR3 in DNA: TGTGCCAGTAGTGGGACAGGATCAACTAATGAAAAACTGTTTTTT.

The genes are TRBV6-2 or TRBV6-3 and TRBJ2-2; 9 nucleotides line up with TRBD1. V trimming: 2 bases; J trimming: 6 bases; junction bases outside the gene matches: 10. Germline V lookup: CDR1 MNHEY, CDR2 SVGEGT. This CDR3 region has 17 residues. CDR3 DNA sequence: TGTGCCAGCAGTTACCGCTCCGGGACAGGGTTCCCCGGGGAGCTGTTTTTT. Protein product: CASSYRSGTGFPGELFF.